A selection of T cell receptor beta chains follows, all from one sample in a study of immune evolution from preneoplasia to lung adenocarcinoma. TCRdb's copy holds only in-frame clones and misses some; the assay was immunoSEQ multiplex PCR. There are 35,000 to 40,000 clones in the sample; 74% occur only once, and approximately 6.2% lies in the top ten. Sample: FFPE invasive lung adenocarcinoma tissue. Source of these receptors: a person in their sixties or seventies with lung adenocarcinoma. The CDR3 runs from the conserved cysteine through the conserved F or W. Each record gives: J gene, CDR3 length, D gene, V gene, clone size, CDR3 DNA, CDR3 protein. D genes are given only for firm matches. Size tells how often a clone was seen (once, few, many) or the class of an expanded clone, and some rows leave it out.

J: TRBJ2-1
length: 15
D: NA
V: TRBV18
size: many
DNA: TGTGCCAGCTCACCAGGAGGGGCCGCCTACAATGAGCAGTTCTTC
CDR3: CASSPGGAAYNEQFF

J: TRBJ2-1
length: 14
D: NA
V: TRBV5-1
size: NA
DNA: TGCGCCAGCGGGTCTACGGGACCCTTCAATGAGCAGTTCTTC
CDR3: CASGSTGPFNEQFF

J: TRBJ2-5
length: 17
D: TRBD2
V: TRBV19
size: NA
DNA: TGTGCCAGTAGTGCGGGACTAGCGGGAGGGCCGAGGGAGACCCAGTACTTC
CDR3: CASSAGLAGGPRETQYF

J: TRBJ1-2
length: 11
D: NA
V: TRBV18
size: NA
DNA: TGTGCCAGCTCGCAGCGTGGGGGCTACACCTTC
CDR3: CASSQRGGYTF

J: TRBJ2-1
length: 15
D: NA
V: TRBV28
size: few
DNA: TGTGCCAGCGGAGAGTTGGGGGACCTCGGGGATGAGCAGTTCTTC
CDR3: CASGELGDLGDEQFF

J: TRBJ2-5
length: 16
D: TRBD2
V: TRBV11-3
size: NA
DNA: TGTGCCAGCAGCTTGGGACTAGCGGGGGTCCAAGAGACCCAGTACTTC
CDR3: CASSLGLAGVQETQYF

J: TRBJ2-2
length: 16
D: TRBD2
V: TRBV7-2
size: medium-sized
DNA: TGTGCCAGCAGCTTAGGGTTGACTAGCTACACCGGGGAGCTGTTTTTT
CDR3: CASSLGLTSYTGELFF

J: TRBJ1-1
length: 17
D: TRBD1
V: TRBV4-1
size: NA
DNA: TGCGCCAGCAGCCAAGTCTCTCCGGGACAGGGTGGAACTGAAGCTTTCTTT
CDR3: CASSQVSPGQGGTEAFF

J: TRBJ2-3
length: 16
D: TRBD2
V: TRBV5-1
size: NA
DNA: TGCGCCAGCAGCTGGGGACTAGCGGGAGGGGCGGATACGCAGTATTTT
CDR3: CASSWGLAGGADTQYF

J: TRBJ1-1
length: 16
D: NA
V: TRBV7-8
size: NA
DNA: TGTGCCAGCAGCCCCATCGGAAGAAGGGAGGGGACTGAAGCTTTCTTT
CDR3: CASSPIGRREGTEAFF

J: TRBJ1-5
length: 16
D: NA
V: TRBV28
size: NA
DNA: TGTGCCAGCAGTCCCGGGACCGGCCGGATTAAGCAGCCCCAGCATTTT
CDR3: CASSPGTGRIKQPQHF

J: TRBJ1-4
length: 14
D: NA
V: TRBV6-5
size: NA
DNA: TGTGCCAGCAGTCCCCGGGGGGGGCTTGAAAAACTGTTTTTT
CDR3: CASSPRGGLEKLFF

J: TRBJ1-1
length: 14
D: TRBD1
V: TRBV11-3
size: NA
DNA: TGTGCCAGCAGCCAGAGACAGGGGCGCACTGAAGCTTTCTTT
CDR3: CASSQRQGRTEAFF

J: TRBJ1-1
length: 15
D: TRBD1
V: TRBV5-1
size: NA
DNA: TGCGCCAGCAGCACCACAGGGGGACTGAACACTGAAGCTTTCTTT
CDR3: CASSTTGGLNTEAFF

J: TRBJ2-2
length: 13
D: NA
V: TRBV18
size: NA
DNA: TGTGCCAGCTCACCCAGGTACACCGGGGAGCTGTTTTTT
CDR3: CASSPRYTGELFF

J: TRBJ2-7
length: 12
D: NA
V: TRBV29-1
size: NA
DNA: TGCAGCGCTCAGGCGGAATCGGGCGAGCAGTACTTC
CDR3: CSAQAESGEQYF

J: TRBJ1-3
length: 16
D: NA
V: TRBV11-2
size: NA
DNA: TGTGCCAGCAGCTCGTCAGGGGCGGCCTCTGGAAACACCATATATTTT
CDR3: CASSSSGAASGNTIYF